Presented here are 27 T cell receptor beta chains from one specimen sequenced in a study of T cells in women clearing cervical HPV infection. Here immunoSEQ multiplex PCR was the method, and the copy in TCRdb shows in-frame clones only, minus some. Recorded for this sample: about 40,000 clones. The sequenced sample was blood buffy coat. The receptors were gathered from a woman aged 18-69 years with a cervical HPV16 infection that either progressed to CIN3+ or cleared (not recorded which).

As for this clone: The CDR3 goes on 3 residues after the read ends, and that part is filled in from the germline J gene. This chain connects TRBV2 to TRBJ2-3, with TRBD2 identical over 9 bases. Germline CDR1 and CDR2: SNHLY and FYNNEI. CDR3 size: 15 residues. V was pared by 7 bases and J by 6 bases, with 11 bases of the junction left unmatched. CDR3 sequence: CASTIGAGGSDTQYF. CDR3 DNA (partial): TGTGCCAGCACCATAGGGGCGGGGGGGTCGGATACG.

Turning to this clone: The read terminates 3 residues ahead of where the CDR3 ends, so the germline J gene completes it. Other DNA sequences of this sample code for an identical CDR3. The chain is built from TRBV19 and TRBJ2-2; a possible D gene is TRBD1 (6 bases). Germline V gives CDR1 LNHDA, CDR2 SQIVND (reference sequence). CDR3 length equals 14 residues. V shed 0 bases and J shed 5 bases, with 7 bases lying between them. The CDR3 region is CASSIDRGTGELFF. The covered CDR3 bases are TGTGCCAGTAGTATAGATAGGGGGACCGGGGAG.

Comments on this clone: Read coverage stops 3 residues before the CDR3 terminus; the germline J gene supplies the remainder. The chain links TRBV7-9 to TRBJ2-7; 7 bases agree with TRBD1. Looked up from germline, CDR1 is SEHNR and CDR2 is FQNEAQ (reference sequence). J lost 3 bases, V lost 3 bases, and 8 bases had no gene match. This CDR3 has 15 residues. CDR3 DNA, as far as it was read: TGTGCCAGCAGCTTTATAGGGACAGCCAACTACGAG. Encoded protein: CASSFIGTANYE. The entire CDR3 sequence reads CASSFIGTANYEQYF.

Turning to this clone: The CDR3 end falls 3 residues outside the read, so it is completed with the germline J gene. The rearrangement uses TRBV6-1 and TRBJ2-7, with TRBD2 matching 7 bases. CDR1 is MNHNS, CDR2 SASEGT, per germline. The CDR3 spans 15 residues. The V segment lost 3 bases and the J segment 1 base; nucleotides outside the gene matches: 6. CDR3 amino acids: CASSDNRGVSYEQYF. The covered CDR3 bases are TGTGCCAGCAGTGATAATCGGGGGGTTTCCTACGAG.

Notes on this clone: From the germline J gene comes the end of the CDR3, since the read stops 3 residues before it. The rearrangement joins TRBV6-2 or TRBV6-3 to TRBJ2-1, with 11 bases that match TRBD2. The CDR3 extends over 15 amino acids. Germline CDR1 MNHEY, CDR2 SVGEGT. V was clipped by 6 bases and J by 3 bases; unmatched bases: 4. CDR3 DNA (partial): TGTGCCAGCAGGCCTAGCGGGGGGCTCTACAATGAG. As protein: CASRPSGGLYNE. The CDR3 in full is CASRPSGGLYNEQFF.

About this clone: The read gets to within 3 residues of the CDR3 end, and the germline J gene fills in the rest. This chain uses TRBV23-1 with TRBJ2-3; D is possibly TRBD1 (6 bases). TRBV23-1 is an open reading frame, and its role is uncertain. Deletions cut 10 bases from V and 2 bases from J, with 13 bases between. There are 13 residues in the CDR3. CDR3 protein: CAKARDNTDTQYF. Partial CDR3 DNA: TGCGCCAAGGCCCGGGACAACACAGATACG.

Points on this clone: The CDR3 end falls 3 residues outside the read, so it is completed with the germline J gene. The rearrangement links TRBV19 to TRBJ2-5, with a tentative D call TRBD1 (6 bases). V was trimmed by 6 bases and J by 1 base, leaving 9 bases between them. Germline CDR1 and CDR2: LNHDA and SQIVND (reference sequence). This CDR3 contains 13 residues. The part of the CDR3 DNA that was read is TGTGCCAGTAGCCAGGACAGCCAAGAGACC. It translates to CASSQDSQET. The whole CDR3 sequence reads CASSQDSQETQYF. The full variable domain, in which reference TRBV19 and TRBJ2-5 provide the parts outside the CDR3, is DGGITQSPKYLFRKEGQNVTLSCEQNLNHDAMYWYRQDPGQGLRLIYYSQIVNDFQKGDIAEGYSVSREKKESFPLTVTSAQKNPTAFYLCASSQDSQETQYFGPGTRLLVL.

With regard to this clone: Coverage ceases 3 residues before the CDR3 finishes, and the germline J gene fills in the end. The chain carries TRBV6-1 and TRBJ2-3; TRBD1 is a possible D gene (6 bases). From germline, CDR1 is MNHNS and CDR2 SASEGT. Trimming pared 2 bases from V and 0 bases from J, leaving 9 bases between. The CDR3 contains 15 residues. This CDR3 is CASSEYTGSTDTQYF. CDR3 bases read: TGTGCCAGCAGTGAATACACAGGGAGCACAGATACG.

This CDR3 reads CASSRDTGEAAFF. The CDR3 DNA, read in part, is TGTGCCAGCAGTCGAGATACAGGGGAGGCA. V is TRBV2 and J is TRBJ1-1, with TRBD1 matching over 7 bases. The read ends 3 residues before the CDR3 terminus; that terminus is restored from the germline J gene. CDR3 length: 13 amino acids. Germline V gives CDR1 SNHLY, CDR2 FYNNEI.

As regards this clone: The read ends 3 residues shy of where the CDR3 ends; the end is completed using the germline J gene. The genes are TRBV29-1 and TRBJ1-2; the match to TRBD1 covers 9 bases. The V gene end was trimmed by 5 bases and the J gene end by 7 bases; junction bases not matched to a gene: 11. Germline loops: CDR1 SQVTM, CDR2 ANQGSEA. CDR3 length: 14 residues. CDR3 bases read: TGCAGCGTTTTCCTACAGGGGGCTCTGCTTGGC. Amino acids: CSVFLQGALLG. The entire CDR3 protein is CSVFLQGALLGYTF.

Concerning this clone itself: Coverage ceases 3 residues before the CDR3 finishes, and the germline J gene fills in the end. The V and J genes are TRBV7-8 and TRBJ1-4; no definite D call. Germline V gene lookup returns CDR1 SGHVS and CDR2 FQNEAQ. Trimming left V 5 bases short and J 8 bases short, with 21 bases between. The CDR3 extends over 16 amino acids. Incomplete CDR3 DNA: TGTGCCAGCAGCATAAGAAGGACTAGTAGAGACGAAAAA. Its translation: CASSIRRTSRDEK. The whole CDR3 sequence is CASSIRRTSRDEKLFF.

Comment on this clone: The read terminates 3 residues ahead of where the CDR3 ends, so the germline J gene completes it. This chain joins TRBV20-1 and TRBJ1-1, with 8 bases identical to TRBD1. This CDR3 spans 15 amino acids. Germline V gene sequence: CDR1 DFQATT, CDR2 SNEGSKA (reference sequence). With V trimmed by 6 bases and J by 4 bases, 13 bases remained unmatched. CDR3 protein: CSAPAGQGKITEAFF. The covered CDR3 bases are TGCAGTGCCCCGGCAGGACAGGGTAAGATCACTGAA.

In regard to this clone: The CDR3 end is not reached by the read, which stops 3 residues before it; the germline J gene fills it in. The chain links TRBV7-3 to TRBJ2-2; 9 bases are a match to TRBD2. Looked up from germline, CDR1 is SGHTA and CDR2 is FQGTGA. J lost 7 bases, V lost 0 bases, and 9 bases had no gene match. The CDR3 is 17 amino acids. The CDR3: CASSLTSRGGLGGELFF. The sequenced CDR3 bases are TGTGCCAGCAGCTTAACTTCGCGGGGGGGCCTGGGCGGGGAG.

Regarding this clone: Read data end 3 residues before the CDR3 end; the end is taken from the germline J gene. V gene TRBV14 combines with J gene TRBJ2-2, with 7 bases that match TRBD1. V dropped 4 bases and J dropped 1; count of bases not matched to a gene: 6. There are 16 residues in the CDR3. Germline CDR1 and CDR2: SGHDN and FVKESK. The CDR3 bases that were read are TGTGCCAGCAGCCTTGACGGGACAGTGAACACCGGGGAG. Translation gives CASSLDGTVNTGE. From start to end, the CDR3 is CASSLDGTVNTGELFF.

The CDR3 is CSGRGPQGRETDTQYF. The covered CDR3 bases are TGCAGTGGTCGCGGTCCCCAGGGGCGCGAGACAGATACG. The rearrangement uses TRBV20-1 and TRBJ2-3, with a tentative D call TRBD1 (6 bases). The CDR3 end lies 3 residues beyond the end of the read and is filled in from the germline J gene. The germline V gene encodes CDR1 DFQATT and CDR2 SNEGSKA (reference sequence). This CDR3 spans 16 amino acids. V lost 7 bases to trimming and J lost 3 bases, with 23 bases between them.

With regard to this clone: The read comes to an end 3 residues before the CDR3 does, leaving the germline J gene to fill in the end. The chain couples TRBV6-4 to TRBJ2-1; D is perhaps TRBD1 (6 bases). The V gene lost 3 bases and the J gene lost 3 bases, with 9 bases spanning the gap. The germline V gene encodes CDR1 MRHNA and CDR2 SNTAGT. The CDR3 is 14 residues long. CDR3 DNA (partial): TGTGCCAGCAGTGAATCGACAGGCTACAATGAG. Translating gives CASSESTGYNE. The complete CDR3 reads CASSESTGYNEQFF.

A word on this clone: The read is 3 residues too short to cover the CDR3 end, so that end is filled in from the germline J gene. This chain joins TRBV6-1 and TRBJ2-5; D not certain. The V and J ends lost 1 base and 5 bases respectively, with 14 bases between them. Germline V gene data show CDR1 as MNHNS and CDR2 as SASEGT. CDR3 length: 15 residues. The CDR3 sequence: CASSEVGPPLETQYF. Incomplete CDR3 DNA: TGTGCCAGCAGTGAAGTCGGTCCTCCCCTGGAGACC.

On this clone itself: Read coverage stops 3 residues before the CDR3 terminus; the germline J gene supplies the remainder. The rearrangement uses TRBV18 and TRBJ1-1; 7 nucleotides line up with TRBD1. Germline CDR1 and CDR2: KGHSH and LQKENI. V was pared by 6 bases and J by 7 bases, with 8 bases of the junction left unmatched. The CDR3 runs to 13 residues. The CDR3 spells CASSLDRVDEAFF. CDR3 DNA, as far as it was read: TGTGCCAGCTCCCTTGACAGGGTTGATGAA.

In the case of this clone: The read ends 3 residues early relative to the CDR3; the germline J gene fills the gap. The rearrangement links TRBV7-9 to TRBJ1-2, with D possibly being TRBD1 (6 bases). Trimming took off 1 base at V and 0 bases at J, with 6 bases between the two ends. This CDR3 is 14 amino acids long. Germline CDR1 SEHNR, CDR2 FQNEAQ (reference sequence). The chain's CDR3 is CASSLGTANYGYTF. CDR3 bases read: TGTGCCAGCAGCTTAGGGACAGCTAACTATGGC.

Details on this clone: The read comes to an end 3 residues before the CDR3 does, leaving the germline J gene to fill in the end. This chain connects TRBV2 to TRBJ2-3, with a possible D match to TRBD2 (6 bases). The CDR3 is made up of 15 amino acids. Per germline, CDR1 SNHLY and CDR2 FYNNEI. V was pared by 2 bases and J by 4 bases, with 13 bases between. The CDR3 DNA, read in part, is TGTGCCAGCAGTGAAAGCGGGTTGGGTGCAGATACG. The encoded protein is CASSESGLGADT. The full CDR3 sequence reads CASSESGLGADTQYF. Combining the CDR3 with reference TRBV2 and TRBJ2-3 gives the whole variable domain EPEVTQTPSHQVTQMGQEVILRCVPISNHLYFYWYRQILGQKVEFLVSFYNNEISEKSEIFDDQFSVERPDGSNFTLKIRSTKLEDSAMYFCASSESGLGADTQYFGPGTRLTVL.

On this clone: The observed sequence ends 3 residues before the CDR3 terminus, with the missing tail filled in from the germline J gene. The rearrangement joins TRBV14 to TRBJ2-5; 10 bases map to TRBD2. The CDR3 totals 15 residues. V was clipped by 4 bases and J by 1 base; unmatched bases: 3. Germline CDR1 and CDR2: SGHDN and FVKESK. Incomplete CDR3 DNA: TGTGCCAGCAGCCTCCTAGCGGGGGTCCAAGAGACC. Amino acid sequence: CASSLLAGVQET. The whole CDR3 protein is CASSLLAGVQETQYF.

Comments on this clone: With the read ending 3 residues before the CDR3 end, the germline J gene is used to fill in that end. This chain connects TRBV2 to TRBJ1-5, with 8 nucleotides matching TRBD1. In germline, CDR1 is SNHLY, CDR2 FYNNEI. The V and J ends lost 3 bases and 2 bases, in that order; junction bases with no gene match: 6. The length of the CDR3 is 16 residues. The CDR3 DNA, read in part, is TGTGCCAGCAGTGAGGCAGGGGGCCGGGGCAATCAGCCC. Amino acid sequence: CASSEAGGRGNQP. The CDR3 in full is CASSEAGGRGNQPQHF.

A word on this clone: The CDR3 end is not reached by the read, which stops 3 residues before it; the germline J gene fills it in. The V gene is TRBV20-1, the J gene TRBJ2-3; 7 bases line up with TRBD2. Trimming removed 1 base from V and 1 base from J; junction bases left unmatched: 11. CDR3 size: 17 residues. Germline lookup yields CDR1 DFQATT and CDR2 SNEGSKA (reference sequence). Partial CDR3 DNA: TGCAGTGCTAGAGTTGAGGGGCCCCTAGCGGGCACAGATACG. Translation gives CSARVEGPLAGTDT. The full CDR3 protein reads CSARVEGPLAGTDTQYF.

Note on this clone: The CDR3 is cut off 3 residues early in the read; its end comes from the germline J gene. The genes are TRBV2 and TRBJ1-5; D gene ambiguous. V lost 1 base, J lost 4 bases, and 8 bases lay in between. There are 14 residues in the CDR3. Germline CDR1 and CDR2: SNHLY and FYNNEI. The CDR3 DNA, read in part, is TGTGCCAGCAGTGAAGACAGAGGGAATCAGCCC. Translating gives CASSEDRGNQP. The whole CDR3 sequence is CASSEDRGNQPQHF.

Comment on this clone: The read is 3 residues too short to cover the CDR3 end, so that end is filled in from the germline J gene. The chain couples TRBV19 to TRBJ2-5, with D possibly matching TRBD1 (5 bases). The V end was cut by 5 bases, the J end by 2 bases, with 18 bases between. Germline CDR1 LNHDA, CDR2 SQIVND (reference sequence). The CDR3 has 16 residues. The part of the CDR3 DNA that was read is TGTGCCAGTAGTTCCCGAGGCAAACAGGCACAAGAGACC. This gives the protein CASSSRGKQAQET. The CDR3 in its entirety is CASSSRGKQAQETQYF.

As regards this clone: The read finishes 3 residues shy of the CDR3 end, and the germline J gene is used to complete it. The chain couples TRBV5-4 to TRBJ2-7; TRBD1 matches at 7 bases. The CDR3 is 13 residues long. Trimming removed 4 bases from V and 5 bases from J; junction bases left unmatched: 6. Germline V gene lookup returns CDR1 SGHNT and CDR2 YYREEE (reference sequence). CDR3 amino acids: CASSADRDNEQYF. The sequenced CDR3 bases are TGTGCCAGCAGCGCCGACAGGGACAACGAG.

Regarding this clone: The read ends 3 residues early relative to the CDR3; the germline J gene fills the gap. The chain combines TRBV5-1 with TRBJ1-2, with 7 nucleotides matching TRBD1. Germline CDR1 SGHRS, CDR2 YFSETQ. The J segment lost 6 bases and the V segment lost 3 bases, leaving 5 bases of the junction unmatched. The CDR3 has 13 amino acids. CDR3 sequence: CASSSDRAHGYTF. The covered CDR3 bases are TGCGCCAGCAGCTCAGACAGGGCCCATGGC.